The rows below give T cell receptor beta chains drawn from one sample of a study of T cell responses to AZD1222 COVID-19 vaccine. Here immunoSEQ multiplex PCR was the method, and the copy in TCRdb shows in-frame clones only, minus some. The top ten clones hold roughly 9.6% of a sample with just under 35,000 clones, 65% to 90% of them seen once. The sequencing here drew on peripheral blood, taken 28 days after the second AZD1222 dose. Every receptor here comes from an adult who received the AZD1222 COVID-19 vaccine. CDR3s include the opening cysteine and the closing phenylalanine or tryptophan. D genes are given only for firm matches. A row's size may be missing; if present it is once, few, many or a size class.

d_call j_call cdr3_length v_call clone_size cdr3_aa cdr3_nt
- TRBJ1-2 14 TRBV15 - CATSGDPGTYGYTF TGTGCCACCAGCGGGGATCCAGGGACCTATGGCTACACCTTC
TRBD1 TRBJ1-1 17 TRBV27 - CASSSPGTGGRNTEAFF TGTGCCAGCAGTTCCCCCGGGACAGGGGGCCGGAACACTGAAGCTTTCTTT
TRBD1 TRBJ2-1 15 TRBV19 - CASSAPGTGYNEQFF TGTGCCAGTAGTGCCCCCGGGACAGGGTACAATGAGCAGTTCTTC
- TRBJ1-2 14 TRBV27 - CASSPNSEKDGYTF TGTGCCAGCAGTCCTAACAGTGAAAAGGATGGCTACACCTTC
- TRBJ2-2 14 TRBV7-9 - CASSFLLGSGELFF TGTGCCAGCAGCTTCCTTCTAGGGTCCGGGGAGCTGTTTTTT
- TRBJ1-1 13 TRBV30 - CAWSKGEGTEAFF TGTGCCTGGAGTAAGGGAGAGGGCACTGAAGCTTTCTTT
TRBD1 TRBJ2-2 14 TRBV7-9 - CASNEQGVTGELFF TGTGCCAGCAACGAACAGGGGGTAACCGGGGAGCTGTTTTTT
TRBD2 TRBJ2-7 16 TRBV5-1 - CASSSARLAGGYEQYF TGCGCCAGCAGCTCCGCGAGACTAGCGGGAGGGTACGAGCAGTACTTC
- TRBJ1-1 12 TRBV7-2 - CASSFRNTEAFF TGTGCCAGCAGTTTCAGGAACACTGAAGCTTTCTTT
TRBD1 TRBJ2-6 17 TRBV6-6 - CASSLIRTGGVSGVLTF TGTGCCAGCAGTCTTATAAGGACAGGGGGCGTCAGCGGCGTCCTGACTTTC
- TRBJ2-7 15 TRBV29-1 - CSVAFGTGPRYEQYF TGCAGCGTTGCCTTCGGGACCGGCCCTAGGTACGAGCAGTACTTC
TRBD1 TRBJ1-3 14 TRBV2 - CASSRQGTGNTIYF TGTGCCAGCAGTCGACAGGGGACAGGAAACACCATATATTTT
- TRBJ1-2 12 TRBV19 - CASNQGDYGYTF TGTGCCAGTAACCAGGGAGACTATGGCTACACCTTC
TRBD1 TRBJ2-5 15 TRBV2 - CATGRTGQWGETQYF TGTGCCACTGGTAGGACAGGACAGTGGGGAGAGACCCAGTACTTC
TRBD2 TRBJ2-7 16 TRBV3-1/TRBV3-2 - CASSHVSGVQTYEQYF TGTGCCAGCAGCCACGTAAGCGGGGTTCAAACCTACGAGCAGTACTTC
- TRBJ2-3 11 TRBV5-4 - CASIAADTQYF TGTGCCAGCATTGCGGCAGATACGCAGTATTTT
TRBD1 TRBJ2-6 18 TRBV7-3 - CASSLLGQGARGANVLTF TGTGCCAGCAGCCTCCTAGGACAGGGGGCGCGAGGGGCCAACGTCCTGACTTTC
- TRBJ1-1 11 TRBV2 - CASVLDAEAFF TGTGCCAGCGTTCTAGACGCTGAAGCTTTCTTT
- TRBJ1-6 14 TRBV14 once CASSQEARSSPLHF TGTGCCAGCAGCCAAGAGGCCAGGTCTTCACCCCTCCACTTT
- TRBJ1-5 15 TRBV5-6 - CASSLQGPGGQPQHF TGTGCCAGCAGCTTGCAGGGGCCCGGTGGTCAGCCCCAGCATTTT
- TRBJ2-7 14 TRBV18 - CASSPAWDSYEQYF TGTGCCAGCTCACCAGCGTGGGACTCCTACGAGCAGTACTTC
- TRBJ2-7 14 TRBV19 - CASSMGDGSYEQYF TGTGCCAGTAGTATGGGTGACGGTTCCTACGAGCAGTACTTC
TRBD2 TRBJ2-3 16 TRBV3-1/TRBV3-2 - CASRRLAGGSTDTQYF TGTGCCAGCAGACGACTAGCGGGAGGGAGCACAGATACGCAGTATTTT
- TRBJ2-2 15 TRBV27 - CASSFLLGDTGELFF TGTGCCAGCAGTTTTTTACTAGGCGACACCGGGGAGCTGTTTTTT
TRBD2 TRBJ2-7 15 TRBV6-5 - CASSPRGVIPYEQYF TGTGCCAGCAGTCCCCGGGGGGTAATCCCCTACGAGCAGTACTTC
TRBD1 TRBJ2-1 15 TRBV13 - CASSPGRDRPNEQFF TGTGCCAGCAGCCCGGGCCGGGACAGGCCCAATGAGCAGTTCTTC
- TRBJ2-7 14 TRBV19 - CASSMRGASYEQYF TGTGCCAGTAGTATGAGAGGCGCCTCCTACGAGCAGTACTTC
TRBD2 TRBJ2-3 16 TRBV5-1 few CASSLYTGGAADTQYF TGCGCCAGCAGCTTGTATACCGGGGGGGCGGCAGATACGCAGTATTTT
TRBD1 TRBJ2-7 14 TRBV28 - CASSIRTGLYEQYF TGTGCCAGCAGTATCCGGACAGGGTTGTACGAGCAGTACTTC
- TRBJ2-5 14 TRBV5-1 - CASSLDGGQETQYF TGCGCCAGCAGCTTGGATGGAGGCCAAGAGACCCAGTACTTC
TRBD1 TRBJ1-4 13 TRBV19 - CASKTGGREKLFF TGTGCCAGCAAGACAGGGGGCCGTGAAAAACTGTTTTTT
- TRBJ1-4 13 TRBV12-3/TRBV12-4 - CASSFGGNEKLFF TGTGCCAGCAGTTTCGGGGGGAATGAAAAACTGTTTTTT
- TRBJ1-2 14 TRBV6-5 - CASSYSSGLEGYTF TGTGCCAGCAGTTACTCTTCCGGGCTTGAAGGCTACACCTTC
TRBD1 TRBJ2-3 15 TRBV3-1/TRBV3-2 - CASSQGQGVTDTQYF TGTGCCAGCAGCCAGGGACAGGGGGTTACAGATACGCAGTATTTT
TRBD1 TRBJ1-4 15 TRBV7-8 - CASSPNRGNNEKLFF TGTGCCAGCAGCCCGAACAGGGGAAATAATGAAAAACTGTTTTTT
- TRBJ2-7 15 TRBV7-2 - CASSLGPGRNYEQYF TGTGCCAGCAGCTTAGGCCCGGGACGGAATTACGAGCAGTACTTC
- TRBJ2-7 13 TRBV7-7 - CASSSSLAGEQYF TGTGCTAGCAGCTCCTCATTGGCAGGCGAGCAGTACTTC
- TRBJ1-2 14 TRBV3-1/TRBV3-2 - CASSQVYGGTGYTF TGTGCCAGCAGCCAAGTATACGGGGGCACCGGCTACACCTTC
TRBD1 TRBJ1-2 13 TRBV27 - CASRGTGSYGYTF TGTGCCAGCAGAGGGACAGGGAGCTATGGCTACACCTTC
TRBD2 TRBJ2-1 13 TRBV30 - CAWTAGGYNEQFF TGTGCCTGGACGGCGGGGGGGTACAATGAGCAGTTCTTC
- TRBJ2-7 18 TRBV21-1 once CASSRRAEGELEFYEQYF TGTGCCAGCAGCCGAAGAGCGGAAGGGGAACTCGAATTCTACGAGCAGTACTTC
TRBD2 TRBJ2-1 14 TRBV7-9 - CASSAGLADNEQFF TGTGCCAGCAGCGCCGGACTAGCGGACAATGAGCAGTTCTTC
- TRBJ1-1 14 TRBV7-2 - CASSLRGDGTEAFF TGTGCCAGCAGCTTAAGGGGCGACGGCACTGAAGCTTTCTTT
- TRBJ1-1 11 TRBV20-1 - CSAFLHTEAFF TGCAGTGCTTTCCTTCACACTGAAGCTTTCTTT
- TRBJ1-1 14 TRBV30 - CAWSQGLLNTEAFF TGTGCCTGGAGTCAAGGGCTACTGAACACTGAAGCTTTCTTT
TRBD1 TRBJ2-3 15 TRBV11-3 - CASSPKGARTDTQYF TGTGCCAGCAGCCCCAAGGGGGCTCGCACAGATACGCAGTATTTT